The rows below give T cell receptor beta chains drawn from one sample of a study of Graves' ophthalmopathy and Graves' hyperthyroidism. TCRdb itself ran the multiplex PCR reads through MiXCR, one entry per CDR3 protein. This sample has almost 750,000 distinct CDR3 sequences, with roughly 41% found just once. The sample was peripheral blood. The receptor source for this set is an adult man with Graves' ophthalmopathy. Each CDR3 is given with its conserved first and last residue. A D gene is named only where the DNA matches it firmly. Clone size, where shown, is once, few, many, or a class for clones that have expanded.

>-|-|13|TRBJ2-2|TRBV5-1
TGCGCCAGCAGCGGAAGAAGCACCGGGGAGCTGTTTTTT
CASSGRSTGELFF
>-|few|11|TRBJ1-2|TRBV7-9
TGTGCCATCGGGACACTCTATGGCTACACCTTC
CAIGTLYGYTF
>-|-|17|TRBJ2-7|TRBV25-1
TGTGCCAGCAGTCCGCCGACGACAGGAATTAGCTCCTACGAGCAGTACTTC
CASSPPTTGISSYEQYF
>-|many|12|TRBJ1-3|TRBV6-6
TGTGCCAGCAGTTGGTCGGAAAACACCATATATTTT
CASSWSENTIYF
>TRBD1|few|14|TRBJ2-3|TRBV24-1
TGTGCCACAGCCGGACAGGGTAGCACAGATACGCAGTATTTT
CATAGQGSTDTQYF
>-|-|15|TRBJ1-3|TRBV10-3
TGTGCCAGCAACCCGACTTACAGCTCTGGAAACACCATATATTTT
CASNPTYSSGNTIYF
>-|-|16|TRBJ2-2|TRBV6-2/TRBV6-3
TGTGCCAGCAGTCTCATCCCCGGGGGAAACACCGGGGAGCTGTTTTTT
CASSLIPGGNTGELFF
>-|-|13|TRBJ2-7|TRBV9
TGTGCCAGCAGCAGAACAGGGACGGGGGAGCAGTACTTC
CASSRTGTGEQYF
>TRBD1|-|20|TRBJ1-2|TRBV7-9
TGTGCCAGCAGCTTATTAAAGTTTGGGACAGTCGCATCCTTCCTTTATGGCTACACCTTC
CASSLLKFGTVASFLYGYTF
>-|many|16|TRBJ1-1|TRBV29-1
TGCAGCGTTGAAGTCACGGGTGGCTTAGCGAACACTGAAGCTTTCTTT
CSVEVTGGLANTEAFF
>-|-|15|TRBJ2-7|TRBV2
TGTGCCAGCAGTTTAAGCGGACAGAACTCCTACGAGCAGTACTTC
CASSLSGQNSYEQYF
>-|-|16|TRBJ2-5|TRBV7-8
TGTGCCAGCAGCCGTCTCCCGGGCCCCCGCGAAGAGACCCAGTACTTC
CASSRLPGPREETQYF
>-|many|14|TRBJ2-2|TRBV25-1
TGTGCCAGCAGTGAGATGGGTAGGACCGGGGAGCTGTTTTTT
CASSEMGRTGELFF
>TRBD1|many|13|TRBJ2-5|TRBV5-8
TGTGCCAGCAGCTGGGACAGGGGTGAGACCCAGTACTTC
CASSWDRGETQYF
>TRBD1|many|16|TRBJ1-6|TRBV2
TGTGCCAGCAGTGAATACGAACCAGGGGGTGAAGTTCCCCTCCACTTT
CASSEYEPGGEVPLHF
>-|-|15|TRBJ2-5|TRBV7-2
TGTGCCAGCAGCTTAGTGTGGCGGCCCCAAGAGACCCAGTACTTC
CASSLVWRPQETQYF
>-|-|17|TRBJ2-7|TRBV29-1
TGCAGCGTTTCCCAAGGGGTGACCGAGGAGGGTTCCTACGAGCAGTACTTC
CSVSQGVTEEGSYEQYF
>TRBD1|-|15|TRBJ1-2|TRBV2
TGCGCCAGCAGCCCAGGGGGCTCGCAGATTTATGGCTACACCTTC
CASSPGGSQIYGYTF
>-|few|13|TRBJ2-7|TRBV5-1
TGCGCCAGCAGCTTCCAGGGTAACAGCGAGCAGTACTTC
CASSFQGNSEQYF
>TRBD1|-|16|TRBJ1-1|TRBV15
TGTGCCACCAGGGCGGGCAGGGGGGGCGGGAACACTGAAGCTTTCTTT
CATRAGRGGGNTEAFF
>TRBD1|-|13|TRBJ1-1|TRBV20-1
TGCAGTGCTGGGGGGGCAGGGGGCACTGAAGCTTTCTTT
CSAGGAGGTEAFF
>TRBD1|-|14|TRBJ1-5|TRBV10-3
TGTGCCAGCATCCCGACAGGGAGCAATCAGCCCCAGCATTTT
CASIPTGSNQPQHF
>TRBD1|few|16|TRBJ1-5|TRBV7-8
TGTGCCAGCAGCCTAGGACAGGGGAATGTCAATCAGCCCCAGCATTTT
CASSLGQGNVNQPQHF
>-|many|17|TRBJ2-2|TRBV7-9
TGTGCCAGCAGCTTAGATCAGCAGGGTGTTAGTGCCGGGGAGCTGTTTTTT
CASSLDQQGVSAGELFF